This passage covers 4 T cell receptor beta chains from one sample sequenced in a study of OX40 agonist ivuxolimab in advanced cancers. The table came from immunoSEQ multiplex PCR; TCRdb's copy has only in-frame clones and leaves some out. The table lists 50,000 to 60,000 clones, 75% to 85% of them singletons. The sequenced sample was CD4+ or CD8+ T cells sorted from blood, obtained in a trial of the OX40 agonist ivuxolimab. Receptor source: an adult with an advanced solid tumor such as melanoma, head and neck, liver or kidney cancer.

The V gene is TRBV9, the J gene TRBJ2-3; tentative D call: TRBD1 (5 bases). Per germline, CDR1 SGDLS and CDR2 YYNGEE. CDR3 length equals 14 residues. Deletions cut 0 bases from V and 6 bases from J, with 11 bases between. The CDR3 DNA reads TGTGCCAGCAGCGTAGCGGCAGGGTCCGATACGCAGTATTTT. It specifies CASSVAAGSDTQYF.

The chain uses TRBV9 and TRBJ2-1; D is ambiguous. Trimming stripped 2 bases from V and 10 bases from J, with 13 bases between. CDR3 length: 13 residues. Germline CDR1 reads SGDLS; CDR2 reads YYNGEE. CDR3 amino acids: CASSVQIYTEQFF. Here the CDR3 DNA reads TGTGCCAGCAGCGTCCAAATATACACGGAGCAGTTCTTC.

In this sample, this clone turned up many times. The genes are TRBV19 and TRBJ2-1, with TRBD2 identical over 11 bases. With 6 bases clipped from V and 5 bases from J, the junction kept 9 bases outside the gene matches. Germline V lookup: CDR1 LNHDA, CDR2 SQIVND (reference sequence). CDR3 length equals 16 residues. This CDR3 is CASRVWGTSGNNEQFF. CDR3 DNA: TGTGCCAGTAGGGTGTGGGGGACTAGCGGAAACAATGAGCAGTTCTTC.

The chain recombines TRBV4-2 with TRBJ2-1, with 12 bases lining up with TRBD2. The CDR3 runs 16 residues. Germline CDR1 and CDR2: LGHNA and YNFKEQ. V lost 2 bases and J lost 7; bases outside the gene matches: 6. The CDR3 region has the DNA TGTGCCAGCAGCCAACCCCTAGCGGGGGGGCAGAATGAGCAGTTCTTC. As protein: CASSQPLAGGQNEQFF.